The table lists the clone carrying this TCR beta chain with many counts. The sample originates from a study of molecular identifiers for immune sequencing clone quantification. Germline V gene data show CDR1 as SGHRS and CDR2 as YFSETQ. CDR3 length: 18 amino acids. J gave up 1 base and V 2 bases, and 6 bases lay outside the gene matches. Each CDR3 protein is one row after TCRdb ran MiXCR on the PCR reads. The sample includes about 640,000 distinct CDR3 sequences, approximately 20% of them seen just once. The sample taken for sequencing was naive CD8+ T cells from blood, with Jurkat cell RNA spiked in. The sample's subset: FACS-sorted CD8+CD4-CCR7+CD45RA+ naive T cells. The TCR was taken from a human donor in good health. Some libraries in this study had Jurkat cell RNA spiked in. The chain links TRBV5-1 to TRBJ2-2; TRBD1 matches at 12 bases. The CDR3 nucleotides are TGCGCCAGCAGCTTACCGGGACAGGGGGCTTGGAACACCGGGGAGCTGTTTTTT. Protein product: CASSLPGQGAWNTGELFF.